This T cell receptor beta chain was recorded in a study of blood T cell repertoires in COVID-19. Study information: Researchers got acute and convalescent COVID-19 samples from the United States, Italy and Spain. Sources were T cells, B-cell-depleted T cells, or PBMCs; the material itself was cDNA or gDNA.

V dropped 2 bases and J dropped 2 bases, with 9 bases sitting between them. CDR1 and CDR2 from the germline V gene are GTSNPN and SVGIG (reference sequence). The CDR3 loop spans 13 amino acids. As for this clone: Other DNA sequences in this specimen translate into the identical CDR3.

Per the original data handling: Researchers report that nucleated cell counts were estimated from reference gene primer amplification. Some clones are missing from TCRdb's copy, which holds only in-frame ones; the method was immunoSEQ multiplex PCR. The V and J calls and the clone size are those of that table, but D and trimming were determined from the DNA. Of 250,000 to 300,000 clones in the sample, 75% to 90% were seen once. The clonotype was recovered from a man between 50 and 59 years old with acute or convalescent COVID-19. The V gene is TRBV30, the J gene TRBJ1-1, with a weak D call TRBD1 (5 bases). Sequencing was carried out using peripheral blood. The CDR3 is CAWSSRVNTEAFF. CDR3 coding DNA: TGTGCCTGGAGTTCCAGGGTAAACACTGAAGCTTTCTTT.